The 31 T cell receptor beta chains presented below share a single source sample, sequenced in a study of cytomegalovirus exposure and HLA in healthy donors. Profiling relied on immunoSEQ multiplex PCR, and the TCRdb table lists in-frame clones only, not all of them. The sample records approximately 98,000 clones, around 82% being singletons. The sequenced material came from PBMCs. Receptor source: a woman between 18 and 29 years old in good health and CMV-seronegative.

The chain is built from TRBV4-2 and TRBJ2-1; 9 bases match TRBD2. CDR1 LGHNA and CDR2 YNFKEQ come from the germline V gene. The V gene end was trimmed by 1 base and the J gene end by 5 bases; junction bases not matched to a gene: 18. The CDR3 extends over 20 amino acids. The CDR3 bases are TGTGCCAGCAGCCAAGCCTATATGGCGTTCGGGACTAGCACTAACAATGAGCAGTTCTTC. As protein: CASSQAYMAFGTSTNNEQFF.

The rearrangement uses TRBV6-4 and TRBJ2-1; 9 bases match TRBD2. V shed 0 bases and J 8 bases; nucleotides not matched to a gene: 5. The CDR3 totals 15 residues. CDR1 and CDR2 (germline): MRHNA, SNTAGT. This CDR3 reads CASSDSRGGADEQFF. CDR3 coding DNA: TGTGCCAGCAGTGACTCTCGCGGGGGGGCCGATGAGCAGTTCTTC.

The chain has TRBV19 and TRBJ2-1; D ambiguous. V was pared by 3 bases and J by 7 bases, with 7 bases between. This CDR3 contains 12 residues. The V gene's germline CDR1 is LNHDA and CDR2 SQIVND (reference sequence). The CDR3: CASSIEANEQFF. The CDR3 nucleotides are TGTGCCAGTAGTATCGAAGCAAATGAGCAGTTCTTC.

This chain uses TRBV5-5 with TRBJ2-3, with 8 bases aligning to TRBD1. V lost 4 bases to trimming and J lost 6 bases; unmatched junction nucleotides: 10. Germline loops: CDR1 SGHKS, CDR2 YYEKEE (reference sequence). The CDR3 is made up of 15 amino acids. In nucleotides, the CDR3 is TGTGCCAGCAGCCCCGGACAGGGCCCGGGGGATACGCAGTATTTT. This gives the protein CASSPGQGPGDTQYF.

This rearrangement joins TRBV7-6 to TRBJ1-6; possibly TRBD1 for D (6 bases). Trimming pared 5 bases from V and 8 bases from J, leaving 16 bases between. Germline V gene sequence: CDR1 SGHVS, CDR2 FNYEAQ. The CDR3 is 15 amino acids. The CDR3 nucleotides are TGTGCCAGCAGCACTGACAGGCGCCCATATTCACCCCTCCACTTT. Amino acids: CASSTDRRPYSPLHF.

This clone was counted once. The rearrangement links TRBV6-5 to TRBJ1-2; D may be TRBD1 (5 bases). CDR1 and CDR2 from the germline V gene are MNHEY and SVGAGI. Trimming took off 5 bases at V and 4 bases at J, with 11 bases between the two ends. The CDR3 contains 13 residues. The CDR3 sequence is CASSQRGSYGYTF. In DNA form, the CDR3 reads TGTGCCAGCAGTCAAAGGGGAAGCTATGGCTACACCTTC.

The rearrangement links TRBV6-1 to TRBJ2-7; D is unclear. The V and J ends lost 5 bases and 7 bases respectively, with 9 bases between them. This CDR3 has 11 amino acids. Germline V CDR1 and CDR2: MNHNS, SASEGT. CDR3 DNA sequence: TGTGCCAGCAGTCTTCGACAAGAGCAGTACTTC. Its protein product is CASSLRQEQYF.

This sequence joins TRBV19 and TRBJ2-5; a weak D match, TRBD1 (5 bases). Trimming removed 5 bases at V and 0 bases at J, with 13 bases between. The CDR3 length is 15 residues. CDR1 LNHDA and CDR2 SQIVND come from the germline V gene (reference sequence). CDR3 coding DNA: TGTGCCAGTAGTCCTCAGGGTTTTGACCAAGAGACCCAGTACTTC. Amino acids: CASSPQGFDQETQYF.

The chain combines TRBV27 with TRBJ2-1; TRBD2 agrees at 10 bases. Germline V gene sequence: CDR1 MNHEY, CDR2 SMNVEV (reference sequence). The V and J ends lost 2 bases and 8 bases, in that order; junction bases with no gene match: 3. The CDR3 covers 14 residues. The CDR3 bases are TGTGCCAGCAGTTTACAAGCGGGGGGGCATGAGCAGTTCTTC. Translation gives CASSLQAGGHEQFF.

The chain is built from TRBV13 and TRBJ2-1, with D possibly matching TRBD1 (7 bases). V lost 8 bases to trimming and J lost 4 bases, with 15 bases between them. The CDR3 has 14 residues. Germline CDR1 is PRHDT and CDR2 is FYEKMQ (reference sequence). The CDR3 region is CASHSRGDYNEQFF. The CDR3 coding sequence is TGTGCCAGCCACTCCAGGGGGGATTACAATGAGCAGTTCTTC.

This clone has only a few counts. V and J are TRBV4-1 and TRBJ2-7, with D tentatively TRBD1 (6 bases). Per the germline V gene, CDR1 is MGHRA and CDR2 is YSYEKL. Deletions cut 1 base from V and 6 bases from J, with 16 bases between. This CDR3 region has 15 residues. CDR3: CASSQAETGVTEQYF. DNA for the CDR3: TGCGCCAGCAGCCAAGCTGAGACAGGCGTCACCGAGCAGTACTTC.

The sample holds one count of this clone. The CDR3 DNA reads as TGCGCCAGCAGCCCTAGCACAGATACGCAGTATTTT. Translated: CASSPSTDTQYF. The J gene is TRBJ2-3, the V gene TRBV5-1, with D unresolved. Trimming took 4 bases from V and 0 from J, leaving 3 bases between them. From germline, CDR1 is SGHRS and CDR2 YFSETQ. CDR3 length equals 12 residues.

CDR3 sequence: CASSLRLAIDTQYF. DNA of the CDR3: TGTGCCAGCAGCTTAAGACTCGCCATCGATACGCAGTATTTT. The V gene is TRBV7-8, the J gene TRBJ2-3; D is ambiguous. Per the germline V gene, CDR1 is SGHVS and CDR2 is FQNEAQ. This CDR3 has 14 amino acids. V was cut by 2 bases and J by 6 bases, with 12 bases left in between.

The chain is built from TRBV5-5 and TRBJ1-5; D is possibly TRBD1 (6 bases). V shed 4 bases and J shed 0 bases, with 11 bases lying between them. This CDR3 has 15 residues. Per the germline V gene, CDR1 is SGHKS and CDR2 is YYEKEE (reference sequence). Here the CDR3 reads CASSGRGSSNQPQHF. The CDR3 coding sequence is TGTGCCAGCAGCGGCAGGGGTTCTAGCAATCAGCCCCAGCATTTT.

The chain uses TRBV10-1 and TRBJ2-1; 7 bases line up with TRBD1. The CDR3 has 15 residues. In germline, CDR1 is WNHNN, CDR2 SYGVQD (reference sequence). J was trimmed by 8 bases and V by 3 bases; bases with no gene match: 10. CDR3 sequence (DNA): TGCGCCAGCAGTGACCCTCACAGGGGAGCCCATGAGCAGTTCTTC. Its translation: CASSDPHRGAHEQFF.

This clone has a handful of counts. The chain recombines TRBV27 with TRBJ1-2, with D possibly matching TRBD1 (6 bases). The length of the CDR3 is 13 residues. V was pared by 6 bases and J by 2 bases, with 10 bases between. CDR1 MNHEY and CDR2 SMNVEV come from the germline V gene (reference sequence). The CDR3: CASRPGANYGYTF. The CDR3 DNA follows: TGTGCCAGCAGACCAGGGGCGAACTATGGCTACACCTTC.

The chain has TRBV4-1 and TRBJ1-1, with 8 bases matching TRBD1. CDR3 length: 18 residues. The germline gives CDR1 MGHRA, CDR2 YSYEKL. V was clipped by 0 bases and J by 10 bases; unmatched bases: 19. CDR3 residues: CASSQEEIRGQVNLGAFF. CDR3 nucleotide sequence: TGCGCCAGCAGCCAAGAGGAAATTAGGGGACAGGTCAATCTCGGAGCTTTCTTT.

This chain connects TRBV11-2 to TRBJ2-1; 16 bases match TRBD2. CDR1 is SGHAT, CDR2 FQNNGV, per germline. V shed 5 bases, J shed 8 bases, and the junction held 15 bases outside the gene matches. The CDR3 length is 19 residues. The CDR3 sequence: CASSPFGTSGGASFYEQFF. For the CDR3, the DNA is TGTGCCAGCAGCCCGTTCGGGACTAGCGGGGGGGCCTCGTTCTATGAGCAGTTCTTC.

This chain links TRBV5-5 with TRBJ2-1; 7 positions match TRBD1. V shed 0 bases and J 8 bases; nucleotides not matched to a gene: 8. The CDR3 spans 15 residues. From germline, CDR1 is SGHKS and CDR2 YYEKEE (reference sequence). The CDR3 sequence is CASSLGDRAGDEQFF. The CDR3 DNA reads as TGTGCCAGCAGCTTGGGGGACAGAGCTGGGGATGAGCAGTTCTTC.

The chain carries TRBV4-2 and TRBJ2-3, with 12 bases identical to TRBD1. The CDR3 has 16 amino acids. Germline CDR1 reads LGHNA; CDR2 reads YNFKEQ. Germline trimming cut 3 bases from V and 3 bases from J; bases unmatched to any gene: 4. This CDR3 reads CASSQGQGARTDTQYF. The CDR3 DNA reads TGTGCCAGCAGCCAGGGACAGGGGGCTCGGACAGATACGCAGTATTTT.

There are a few counts of this clone. This chain links TRBV7-2 with TRBJ2-2; TRBD2 matches at 9 bases. CDR1 and CDR2 from the germline V gene are SGHTA and FQGNSA. J gave up 1 base and V 5 bases, and 2 bases lay outside the gene matches. There are 15 residues in the CDR3. The CDR3: CASSQLAGNTGELFF. In DNA form, the CDR3 reads TGTGCCAGCAGCCAACTAGCGGGGAACACCGGGGAGCTGTTTTTT.

The chain is built from TRBV11-2 and TRBJ1-1, with 8 bases aligning to TRBD1. Germline V gives CDR1 SGHAT, CDR2 FQNNGV. V dropped 5 bases and J dropped 3; count of bases not matched to a gene: 2. The CDR3 sequence is 13 residues long. In DNA form, the CDR3 reads TGTGCCAGCAGCCCAGGGGGCCACACTGAAGCTTTCTTT. It encodes CASSPGGHTEAFF. Combining the CDR3 with reference TRBV11-2 and TRBJ1-1 gives the whole variable domain EAGVAQSPRYKIIEKRQSVAFWCNPISGHATLYWYQQILGQGPKLLIQFQNNGVVDDSQLPKDRFSAERLKGVDSTLKIQPAKLEDSAVYLCASSPGGHTEAFFGQGTRLTVV.

V and J are TRBV19 and TRBJ2-2; the match to TRBD1 covers 10 bases. This CDR3 is 14 amino acids long. With 5 bases clipped from V and 8 bases from J, the junction kept 5 bases outside the gene matches. Looked up from germline, CDR1 is LNHDA and CDR2 is SQIVND (reference sequence). The CDR3 nucleotides read TGTGCCAGTAGTGGGACAGGGGAAATAGGGGAGCTGTTTTTT. This gives the protein CASSGTGEIGELFF.

The V gene is TRBV2, the J gene TRBJ1-2; D perhaps matches TRBD1 (6 bases). The CDR3 sequence is 11 residues long. V shed 6 bases and J shed 4 bases, with 6 bases lying between them. CDR1 is SNHLY, CDR2 FYNNEI, per germline. CDR3 sequence (DNA): TGTGCCAGCAGGGACAGCTATGGCTACACCTTC. As protein: CASRDSYGYTF.

Only a few counts were recorded for this clone. The chain has TRBV5-6 and TRBJ2-7, with unresolved D. Germline V gene data show CDR1 as SGHDT and CDR2 as YYEEEE. The CDR3 covers 13 residues. V was trimmed by 0 bases and J by 3 bases, leaving 7 bases between them. CDR3 nucleotides: TGTGCCAGCAGCTTGGTACAGTACTACGAGCAGTACTTC. Translating gives CASSLVQYYEQYF.

A single count supports this clone. J is TRBJ2-3 and V is TRBV4-2; 9 bases align to TRBD2. The CDR3 contains 15 residues. CDR1 is LGHNA and CDR2 is YNFKEQ in the germline V gene. J was trimmed by 4 bases and V by 0 bases; bases with no gene match: 2. The CDR3 DNA reads TGTGCCAGCAGCCAAGACAGCGGGGGGCCAGATACGCAGTATTTT. Translating it yields CASSQDSGGPDTQYF.

This rearrangement joins TRBV5-6 to TRBJ2-7; D is perhaps TRBD2 (5 bases). The germline V gene has CDR1 SGHDT and CDR2 YYEEEE. Trimming left V 3 bases short and J 4 bases short, with 14 bases between. The CDR3 has 14 amino acids. The CDR3 protein is CASSYDYGNYEQYF. The CDR3 DNA follows: TGTGCCAGCAGCTATGATTACGGGAATTACGAGCAGTACTTC.

The J gene is TRBJ1-1, the V gene TRBV11-2; D is perhaps TRBD1 (5 bases). The V gene's germline CDR1 is SGHAT and CDR2 FQNNGV. The CDR3 has 15 amino acids. V gave up 1 base and J gave up 3 bases, with 12 bases separating them. The CDR3 DNA is TGTGCCAGCAGCTTAGTCCAGGGCGACTACACTGAAGCTTTCTTT. Residues: CASSLVQGDYTEAFF.

The rearrangement uses TRBV5-1 and TRBJ2-7; weak D call: TRBD2 (7 bases). From germline, CDR1 is SGHRS and CDR2 YFSETQ. V dropped 4 bases and J dropped 4 bases, with 18 bases sitting between them. The CDR3 is 15 residues long. In DNA form, the CDR3 reads TGCGCCAGCAGCCGCGGCGGGGAGGGGGGTTACGAGCAGTACTTC. Protein: CASSRGGEGGYEQYF.

This clone was detected once. V and J are TRBV6-5 and TRBJ1-5; 7 bases line up with TRBD1. Losses at the gene ends were 6 bases for V and 7 bases for J; bases not matched to a gene: 9. The V gene's germline CDR1 is MNHEY and CDR2 SVGAGI. This CDR3 is built from 14 residues. CDR3 amino acids: CASSPGRGDQPQHF. Written as DNA, the CDR3 is TGTGCCAGCAGCCCCGGCAGGGGGGACCAGCCCCAGCATTTT.

This chain uses TRBV29-1 with TRBJ2-3; 7 bases line up with TRBD2. Germline V gene lookup returns CDR1 SQVTM and CDR2 ANQGSEA. This CDR3 contains 12 residues. With V trimmed by 8 bases and J by 0 bases, 2 bases remained unmatched. The CDR3 loop reads CSTGGSTDTQYF. The CDR3 DNA follows: TGCAGCACGGGGGGAAGCACAGATACGCAGTATTTT.